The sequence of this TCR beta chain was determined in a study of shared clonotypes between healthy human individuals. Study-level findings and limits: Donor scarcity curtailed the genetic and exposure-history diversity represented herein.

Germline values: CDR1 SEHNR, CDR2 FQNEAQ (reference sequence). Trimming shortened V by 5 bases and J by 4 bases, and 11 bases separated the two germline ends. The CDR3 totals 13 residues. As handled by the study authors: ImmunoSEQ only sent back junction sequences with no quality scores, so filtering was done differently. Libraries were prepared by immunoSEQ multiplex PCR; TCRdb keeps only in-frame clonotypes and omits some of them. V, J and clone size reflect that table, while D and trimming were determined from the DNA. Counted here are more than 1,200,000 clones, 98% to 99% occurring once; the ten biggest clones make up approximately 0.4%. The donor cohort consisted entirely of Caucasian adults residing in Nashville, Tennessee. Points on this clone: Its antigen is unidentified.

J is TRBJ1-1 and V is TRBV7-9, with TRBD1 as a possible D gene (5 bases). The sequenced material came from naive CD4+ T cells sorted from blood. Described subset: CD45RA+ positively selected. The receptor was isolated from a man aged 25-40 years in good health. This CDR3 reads CASSARDPTEAFF. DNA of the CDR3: TGTGCCAGCAGCGCCCGGGACCCCACTGAAGCTTTCTTT.